The next 20 T cell receptor beta chains were all read from a single sample in a study of beta chain features in type 1 diabetes. The isolated RNA, all of it, was reverse transcribed, so expressed TCRB transcripts were what got sequenced. TCRdb keeps only in-frame clones here, not all; method: immunoSEQ multiplex PCR. The data contain about 660,000 clones, about an eighth of them singletons. Study observations and caveats: When Type 1 diabetes patients were examined, their TCRB CDR3s proved moderately but significantly shorter in all four CD4+ subsets.

Their target antigens are unknown. Sample: naive CD4+ T cells from blood. These receptors all stem from a young man with type 1 diabetes.

This clone was counted a few times. J is TRBJ2-2 and V is TRBV4-3, with D perhaps matching TRBD1 (7 bases). The CDR3 contains 15 residues. V was trimmed by 6 bases and J by 8 bases, leaving 19 bases between them. Germline V gives CDR1 LGHNA, CDR2 YSLEER. The chain's CDR3 is CASRPRDSLLGELFF. The CDR3 DNA reads as TGCGCCAGCAGGCCGCGGGACAGTCTCCTTGGGGAGCTGTTTTTT.

The sample holds a few counts of this clone. In DNA, the CDR3 is TGCGCCAGCAGACCTGGGGGGGGATCACCCCTCCACTTT. This codes for CASRPGGGSPLHF. The chain joins TRBV4-3 to TRBJ1-6; D is possibly TRBD1 (5 bases). The CDR3 loop spans 13 amino acids. V was cut by 6 bases and J by 10 bases, with 13 bases left in between. The germline V gene has CDR1 LGHNA and CDR2 YSLEER.

This clone was recorded a few times. V gene TRBV27 combines with J gene TRBJ1-5; 11 bases are shared with TRBD1. Germline V gene lookup returns CDR1 MNHEY and CDR2 SMNVEV (reference sequence). V lost 5 bases, J lost 0 bases, and 15 bases stayed unmatched. The CDR3 consists of 20 residues. The CDR3: CASSLRPGTGGTHSNQPQHF. CDR3 bases: TGTGCCAGCAGTCTCCGACCCGGGACAGGGGGTACCCATAGCAATCAGCCCCAGCATTTT.

The sample holds a few counts of this clone. V and J are TRBV7-2 and TRBJ2-1, with 11 bases aligning to TRBD2. The V segment lost 2 bases and the J segment 6 bases; nucleotides outside the gene matches: 0. Germline CDR1 reads SGHTA; CDR2 reads FQGNSA. This CDR3 spans 14 amino acids. This CDR3 reads CASSLTSGGNEQFF. In DNA form, the CDR3 reads TGTGCCAGCAGCTTAACTAGCGGGGGCAATGAGCAGTTCTTC. The full variable domain, its missing parts supplied by reference TRBV7-2 and TRBJ2-1, is GAGVSQSPSNKVTEKGKDVELRCDPISGHTALYWYRQSLGQGLEFLIYFQGNSAPDKSGLPSDRFSAERTGGSVSTLTIQRTQQEDSAVYLCASSLTSGGNEQFFGPGTRLTVL.

The chain links TRBV5-4 to TRBJ2-1; 14 nucleotides line up with TRBD2. V trimming: 4 bases; J trimming: 4 bases; junction bases outside the gene matches: 4. The CDR3 runs 16 residues. Germline V lookup: CDR1 SGHNT, CDR2 YYREEE (reference sequence). The CDR3 DNA reads TGTGCCAGCAGCCAGACTAGCGGGGGGGCGTACAATGAGCAGTTCTTC. It specifies CASSQTSGGAYNEQFF.

The chain couples TRBV6-1 to TRBJ1-1, with D hard to call. The V and J ends lost 4 bases and 5 bases respectively, with 8 bases between them. This CDR3 has 12 residues. Germline V gives CDR1 MNHNS, CDR2 SASEGT. This CDR3 reads CASSGGWTEAFF. As DNA, the CDR3 is TGTGCCAGCAGTGGTGGTTGGACTGAAGCTTTCTTT.

The table lists this clone with a few counts. J is TRBJ2-1 and V is TRBV14, with D perhaps matching TRBD2 (6 bases). Germline V gene sequence: CDR1 SGHDN, CDR2 FVKESK. Deletions cut 4 bases from V and 4 bases from J, with 23 bases between. This CDR3 contains 18 residues. CDR3 residues: CASSRRTQAEGYYNEQFF. CDR3 DNA sequence: TGTGCCAGCAGCCGACGCACTCAGGCGGAGGGATATTACAATGAGCAGTTCTTC.

The gene calls are TRBV7-2 and TRBJ2-2, with D uncertain. This CDR3 spans 12 amino acids. Trimming removed 1 base from V and 6 bases from J, with 3 bases in between. Germline V gene data show CDR1 as SGHTA and CDR2 as FQGNSA. The CDR3 nucleotides are TGTGCCAGCAGCTTAGGCTCCGGGGAGCTGTTTTTT. Protein: CASSLGSGELFF.

This chain links TRBV2 with TRBJ2-5; D possibly corresponds to TRBD2 (5 bases). CDR3 length: 13 amino acids. CDR1 is SNHLY, CDR2 FYNNEI, per germline. Trimming pared 5 bases from V and 5 bases from J, leaving 12 bases between. The CDR3 sequence is CASSKLAPETQYF. The CDR3 DNA reads as TGTGCCAGCAGTAAGCTAGCACCCGAGACCCAGTACTTC.

Here the CDR3 DNA reads TGTGCTAGTGGTTTGACACCTGGGCAGCCCCAGCATTTT. Translating gives CASGLTPGQPQHF. V is TRBV12-5 and J is TRBJ1-5; no definite D call. Germline CDR1 and CDR2: LGHNT and FRNRAP. This CDR3 is 13 amino acids long. The V and J ends lost 2 bases and 7 bases respectively, with 9 bases between them.

This clone has more than one count but fewer than ten. J is TRBJ2-6 and V is TRBV29-1; a weak D match, TRBD2 (5 bases). Germline V gene data show CDR1 as SQVTM and CDR2 as ANQGSEA. There are 14 residues in the CDR3. V was clipped by 3 bases and J by 1 base, with 7 bases between them. The DNA of the CDR3 is TGCAGCGTTGATTCGGGGTCTGGGGCCAACGTCCTGACTTTC. It translates to CSVDSGSGANVLTF.

In its sample, this clone was seen a few times. V gene TRBV28 combines with J gene TRBJ2-7; D assignment may be TRBD1 or TRBD2 (5 bases each). V lost 3 bases to trimming and J lost 3 bases, with 9 bases between them. Germline assignment: CDR1 MDHEN and CDR2 SYDVKM. The CDR3 is made up of 13 amino acids. CDR3 residues: CASSLGRYYEQYF. The CDR3, as DNA: TGTGCCAGCAGTTTGGGACGTTACTACGAGCAGTACTTC.

This clone has just a few counts. V and J are TRBV7-2 and TRBJ2-7; D not resolved. Germline lookup yields CDR1 SGHTA and CDR2 FQGNSA. The CDR3 sequence is 14 residues long. V was trimmed by 3 bases and J by 2 bases, leaving 11 bases between them. CDR3 DNA sequence: TGTGCCAGCAGCTTCGGGCTCTCCGCCTACGAGCAGTACTTC. It codes for CASSFGLSAYEQYF. Full variable domain (outside the CDR3, taken from reference TRBV7-2 and TRBJ2-7): GAGVSQSPSNKVTEKGKDVELRCDPISGHTALYWYRQSLGQGLEFLIYFQGNSAPDKSGLPSDRFSAERTGGSVSTLTIQRTQQEDSAVYLCASSFGLSAYEQYFGPGTRLTVT.

A few counts support this clone. The chain is built from TRBV7-3 and TRBJ2-6, with D hard to call. The CDR3 length is 13 residues. The ends were cut back, 6 bases at V and 0 bases at J, with 3 bases in the middle. The germline V gene encodes CDR1 SGHTA and CDR2 FQGTGA. CDR3 coding DNA: TGTGCCAGCAGAATCTCTGGGGCCAACGTCCTGACTTTC. This encodes CASRISGANVLTF.

The chain links TRBV7-3 to TRBJ1-6, with 11 bases fitting TRBD1. Germline lookup yields CDR1 SGHTA and CDR2 FQGTGA. Trimming at V came to 8 bases and at J to 11 bases, leaving 5 bases not matched to a gene. The CDR3 runs 13 residues. CDR3 region: CASGRDRGAPLHF. The CDR3 DNA follows: TGTGCCAGCGGAAGGGACAGGGGGGCACCCCTCCACTTT. Supplemented by reference TRBV7-3 and TRBJ1-6, the full variable domain reads GAGVSQTPSNKVTEKGKYVELRCDPISGHTALYWYRQSLGQGPEFLIYFQGTGAADDSGLPNDRFFAVRPEGSVSTLKIQRTERGDSAVYLCASGRDRGAPLHFGNGTRLTVT.

This clone was seen a few times. The genes are TRBV2 and TRBJ1-2, with unresolved D. CDR1 SNHLY and CDR2 FYNNEI come from the germline V gene. Between the trimmed V and J ends, which lost 5 bases and 4 bases, there was a span of 23 bases. The CDR3 contains 17 residues. CDR3 region: CASSPAPDGLNAYGYTF. CDR3 DNA sequence: TGTGCCAGCAGTCCCGCCCCGGACGGACTGAATGCCTATGGCTACACCTTC.

This clone was seen a few times. V is TRBV14 and J is TRBJ2-7, with D possibly being TRBD1 (5 bases). The CDR3 has 13 residues. Germline assignment: CDR1 SGHDN and CDR2 FVKESK. Deletions cut 2 bases from V and 3 bases from J, with 8 bases between. The CDR3 region is CASSQLDSYEQYF. The CDR3 DNA is TGTGCCAGCAGCCAACTAGACAGCTACGAGCAGTACTTC. The variable domain in full, with the rest retrieved from reference TRBV14 and TRBJ2-7, is EAGVTQFPSHSVIEKGQTVTLRCDPISGHDNLYWYRRVMGKEIKFLLHFVKESKQDESGMPNNRFLAERTGGTYSTLKVQPAELEDSGVYFCASSQLDSYEQYFGPGTRLTVT.

This sequence joins TRBV7-9 and TRBJ2-7; D gene ambiguous. The CDR3 covers 16 residues. Per the germline V gene, CDR1 is SEHNR and CDR2 is FQNEAQ (reference sequence). V gave up 1 base and J gave up 9 bases, with 22 bases separating them. The CDR3, as DNA: TGTGCCAGCAGCTTAGGGGCAGGCTCCAACAAACCGGGGCAGTACTTC. Its translation: CASSLGAGSNKPGQYF.

This clone occurred a few times. The V gene is TRBV7-3, the J gene TRBJ2-1; no firm D call. This CDR3 comprises 14 residues. Per the germline V gene, CDR1 is SGHTA and CDR2 is FQGTGA. V lost 1 base and J lost 4, with 8 bases in between. Here the CDR3 DNA reads TGTGCCAGCAGCTTAATGCCAGCATACAATGAGCAGTTCTTC. Residues: CASSLMPAYNEQFF.

The chain couples TRBV13 to TRBJ2-7, with D maybe TRBD1 (6 bases). Trimming stripped 1 base from V and 0 bases from J, with 7 bases between. CDR1 and CDR2 from the germline V gene are PRHDT and FYEKMQ (reference sequence). The CDR3 totals 14 residues. CDR3 sequence reads: CASSLEQGSYEQYF. For the CDR3, the DNA is TGTGCCAGCAGCTTAGAACAGGGCTCCTACGAGCAGTACTTC.